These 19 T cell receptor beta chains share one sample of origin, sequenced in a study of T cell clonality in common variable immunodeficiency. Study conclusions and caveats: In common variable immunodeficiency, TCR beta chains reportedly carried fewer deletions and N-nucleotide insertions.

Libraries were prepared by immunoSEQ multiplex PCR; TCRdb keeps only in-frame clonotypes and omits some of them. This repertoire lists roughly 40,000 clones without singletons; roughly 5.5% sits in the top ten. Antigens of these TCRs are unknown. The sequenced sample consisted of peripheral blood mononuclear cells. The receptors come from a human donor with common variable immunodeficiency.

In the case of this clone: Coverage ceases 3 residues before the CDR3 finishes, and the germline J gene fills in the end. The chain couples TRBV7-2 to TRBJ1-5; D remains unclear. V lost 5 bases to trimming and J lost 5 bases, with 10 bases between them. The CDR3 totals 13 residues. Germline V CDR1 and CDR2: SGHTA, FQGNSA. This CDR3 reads CASSPRRDQPQHF. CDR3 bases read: TGTGCCAGCAGCCCCCGGAGGGATCAGCCC.

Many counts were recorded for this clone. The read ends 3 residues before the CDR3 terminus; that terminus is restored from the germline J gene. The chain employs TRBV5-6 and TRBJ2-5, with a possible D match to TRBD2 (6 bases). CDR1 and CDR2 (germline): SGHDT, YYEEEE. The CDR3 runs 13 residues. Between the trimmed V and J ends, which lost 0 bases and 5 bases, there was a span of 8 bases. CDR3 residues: CASSLEGGETQYF. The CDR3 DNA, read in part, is TGTGCCAGCAGCTTGGAAGGAGGGGAGACC.

The CDR3 loop reads CASSLGVGGDSYEQYF. Incomplete CDR3 DNA: TGCGCCAGCAGCTTGGGCGTGGGGGGGGACTCCTACGAG. The chain employs TRBV5-1 and TRBJ2-7; 7 bases agree with TRBD2. The read halts 3 residues ahead of the CDR3 end, with the missing end drawn from the germline J gene. Germline V lookup: CDR1 SGHRS, CDR2 YFSETQ. The CDR3 runs to 16 residues. The V segment lost 0 bases and the J segment 0 bases; nucleotides outside the gene matches: 6.

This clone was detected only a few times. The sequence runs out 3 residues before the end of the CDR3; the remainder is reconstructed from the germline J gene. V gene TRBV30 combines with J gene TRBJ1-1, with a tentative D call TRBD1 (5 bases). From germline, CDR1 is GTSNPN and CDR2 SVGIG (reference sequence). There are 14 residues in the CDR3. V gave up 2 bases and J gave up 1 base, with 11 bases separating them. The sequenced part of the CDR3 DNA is TGTGCCTGGAGTATAGGGGTGAAGAACACTGAA. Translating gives CAWSIGVKNTE. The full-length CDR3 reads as CAWSIGVKNTEAFF.

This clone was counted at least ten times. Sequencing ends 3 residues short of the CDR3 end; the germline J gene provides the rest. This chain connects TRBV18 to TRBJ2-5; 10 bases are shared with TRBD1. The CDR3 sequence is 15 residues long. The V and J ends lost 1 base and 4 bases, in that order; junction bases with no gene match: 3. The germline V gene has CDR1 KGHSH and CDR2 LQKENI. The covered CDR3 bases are TGTGCCAGCTCACCACGGGACAGGGGCGCAGAGACC. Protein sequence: CASSPRDRGAET. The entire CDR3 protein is CASSPRDRGAETQYF.

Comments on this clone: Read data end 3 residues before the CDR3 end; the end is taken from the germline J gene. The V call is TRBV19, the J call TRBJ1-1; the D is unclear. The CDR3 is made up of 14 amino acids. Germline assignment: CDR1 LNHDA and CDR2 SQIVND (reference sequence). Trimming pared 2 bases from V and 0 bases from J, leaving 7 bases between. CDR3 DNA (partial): TGTGCCAGTAGTATACCAGGCCTGAACACTGAA. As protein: CASSIPGLNTE. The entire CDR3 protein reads CASSIPGLNTEAFF.

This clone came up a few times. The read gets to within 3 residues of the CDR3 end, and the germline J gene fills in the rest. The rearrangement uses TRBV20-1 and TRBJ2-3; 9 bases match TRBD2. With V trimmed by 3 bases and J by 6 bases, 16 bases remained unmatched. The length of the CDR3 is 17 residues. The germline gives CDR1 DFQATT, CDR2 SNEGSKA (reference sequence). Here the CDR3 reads CSASRIGTSRAADTQYF. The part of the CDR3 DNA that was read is TGCAGTGCTAGTCGGATAGGGACTAGCCGGGCCGCGGATACG.

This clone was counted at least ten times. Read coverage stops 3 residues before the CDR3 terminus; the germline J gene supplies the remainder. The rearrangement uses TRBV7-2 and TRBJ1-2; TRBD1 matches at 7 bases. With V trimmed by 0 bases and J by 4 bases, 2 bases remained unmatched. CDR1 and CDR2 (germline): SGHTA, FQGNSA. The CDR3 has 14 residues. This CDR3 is CASSLARQGYGYTF. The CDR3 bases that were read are TGTGCCAGCAGCTTAGCTCGACAGGGCTATGGC.

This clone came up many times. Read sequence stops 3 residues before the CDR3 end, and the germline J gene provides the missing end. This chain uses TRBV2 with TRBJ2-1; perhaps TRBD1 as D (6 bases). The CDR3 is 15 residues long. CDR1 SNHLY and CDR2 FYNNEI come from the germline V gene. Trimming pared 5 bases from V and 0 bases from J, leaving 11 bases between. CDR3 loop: CASSPRGSSYNEQFF. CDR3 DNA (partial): TGTGCCAGCAGTCCCAGGGGATCCTCCTACAATGAG.

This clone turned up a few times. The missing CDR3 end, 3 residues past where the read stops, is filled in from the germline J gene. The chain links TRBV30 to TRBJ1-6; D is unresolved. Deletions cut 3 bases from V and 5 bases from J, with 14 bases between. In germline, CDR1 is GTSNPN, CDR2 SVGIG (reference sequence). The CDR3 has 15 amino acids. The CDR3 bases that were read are TGTGCCTGGAGCGTTGACATATCCAATAATTCACCC. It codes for CAWSVDISNNSP. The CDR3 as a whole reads CAWSVDISNNSPLHF.

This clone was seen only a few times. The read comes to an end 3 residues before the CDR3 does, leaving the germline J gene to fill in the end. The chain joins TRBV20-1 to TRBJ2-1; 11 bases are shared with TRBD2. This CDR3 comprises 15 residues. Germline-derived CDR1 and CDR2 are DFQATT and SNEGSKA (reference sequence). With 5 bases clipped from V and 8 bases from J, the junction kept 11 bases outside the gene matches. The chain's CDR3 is CSAQKTSGRGDEQFF. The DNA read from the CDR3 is TGCAGTGCTCAAAAAACTAGCGGGAGAGGGGATGAG.

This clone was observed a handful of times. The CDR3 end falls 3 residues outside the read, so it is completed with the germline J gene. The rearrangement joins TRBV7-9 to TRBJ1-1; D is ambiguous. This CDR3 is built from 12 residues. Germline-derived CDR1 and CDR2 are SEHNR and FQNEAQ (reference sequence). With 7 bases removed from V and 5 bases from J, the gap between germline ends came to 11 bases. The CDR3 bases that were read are TGTGCCAGCAATTGGGTGCGGACTGAA. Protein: CASNWVRTE. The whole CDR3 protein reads CASNWVRTEAFF.

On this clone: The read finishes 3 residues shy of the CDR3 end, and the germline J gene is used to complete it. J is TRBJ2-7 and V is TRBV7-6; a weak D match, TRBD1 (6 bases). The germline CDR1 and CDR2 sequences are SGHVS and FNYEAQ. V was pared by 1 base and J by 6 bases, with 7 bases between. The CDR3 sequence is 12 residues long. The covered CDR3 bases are TGTGCCAGCAGCTTAGGAGGGGGCGAG. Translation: CASSLGGGE. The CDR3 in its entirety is CASSLGGGEQYF.

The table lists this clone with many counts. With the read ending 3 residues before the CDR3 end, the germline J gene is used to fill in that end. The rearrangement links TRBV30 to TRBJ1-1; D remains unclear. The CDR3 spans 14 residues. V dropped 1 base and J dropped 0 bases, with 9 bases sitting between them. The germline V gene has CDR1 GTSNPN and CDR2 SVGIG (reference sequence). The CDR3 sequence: CAWSDQTMNTEAFF. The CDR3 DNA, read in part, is TGTGCCTGGAGTGACCAAACAATGAACACTGAA.

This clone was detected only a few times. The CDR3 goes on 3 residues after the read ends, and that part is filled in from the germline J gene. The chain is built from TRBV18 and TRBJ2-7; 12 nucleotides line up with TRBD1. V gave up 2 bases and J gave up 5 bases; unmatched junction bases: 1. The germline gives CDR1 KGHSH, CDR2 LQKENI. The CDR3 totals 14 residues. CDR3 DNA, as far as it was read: TGTGCCAGCTCACCAGGGACAGGGGGCGACGAG. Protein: CASSPGTGGDE. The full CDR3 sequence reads CASSPGTGGDEQYF.

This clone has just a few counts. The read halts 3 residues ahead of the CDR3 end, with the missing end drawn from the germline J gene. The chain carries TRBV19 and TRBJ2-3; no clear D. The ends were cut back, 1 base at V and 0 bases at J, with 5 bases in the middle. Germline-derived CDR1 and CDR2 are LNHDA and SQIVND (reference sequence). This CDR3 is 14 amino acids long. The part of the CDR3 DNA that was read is TGTGCCAGTAGTATAGCCTACAGCACAGATACG. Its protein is CASSIAYSTDT. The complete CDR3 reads CASSIAYSTDTQYF.

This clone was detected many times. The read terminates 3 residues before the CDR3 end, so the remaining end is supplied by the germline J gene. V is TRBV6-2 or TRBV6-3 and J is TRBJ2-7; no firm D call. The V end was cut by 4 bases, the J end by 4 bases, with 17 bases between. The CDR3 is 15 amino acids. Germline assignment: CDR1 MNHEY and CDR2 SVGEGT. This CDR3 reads CASSSSFGYGYEQYF. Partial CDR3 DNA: TGTGCCAGCAGTTCCTCGTTCGGGTACGGATACGAG.

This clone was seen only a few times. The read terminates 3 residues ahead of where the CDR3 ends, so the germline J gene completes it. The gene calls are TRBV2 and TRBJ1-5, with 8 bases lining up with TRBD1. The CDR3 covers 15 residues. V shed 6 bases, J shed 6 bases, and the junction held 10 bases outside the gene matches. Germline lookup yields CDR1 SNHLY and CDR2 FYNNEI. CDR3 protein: CASRPQGAMPQPQHF. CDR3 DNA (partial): TGTGCCAGCAGGCCCCAGGGGGCGATGCCTCAGCCC. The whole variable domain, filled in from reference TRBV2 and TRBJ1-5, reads EPEVTQTPSHQVTQMGQEVILRCVPISNHLYFYWYRQILGQKVEFLVSFYNNEISEKSEIFDDQFSVERPDGSNFTLKIRSTKLEDSAMYFCASRPQGAMPQPQHFGDGTRLSIL.

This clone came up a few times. The CDR3 sequence: CASSPGLADRETQYF. CDR3 DNA (partial): TGCGCCAGCAGCCCGGGACTAGCGGATCGAGAGACC. The chain employs TRBV5-1 and TRBJ2-5; 11 nucleotides align to TRBD2. The sequenced fragment ends 3 residues before the CDR3 boundary, so the rest is inferred from the germline J gene. The junction had 6 bases not matched to a gene; V was cut back by 4 bases and J by 4 bases. The CDR3 is 15 amino acids. CDR1 SGHRS and CDR2 YFSETQ come from the germline V gene.